This T cell receptor (beta chain) was captured by sequencing in a study of control samples from healthy donors and cancer patients. V dropped 7 bases and J dropped 4; count of bases not matched to a gene: 5. There are 13 residues in the CDR3. Germline CDR1 reads KGHDR; CDR2 reads SFDVKD. Assay: immunoSEQ multiplex PCR; the TCRdb copy retains only in-frame clones and omits some. Of 100,000 to 150,000 clones detected, approximately 90% appear once; the ten largest clones hold 2.5%. Sequences were obtained from blood. This TCR was sampled from a middle-aged man in good health. The chain is built from TRBV24-1 and TRBJ1-2; 7 nucleotides align to TRBD1. Written as DNA, the CDR3 is TGTGCCACCAGCCACCCAGGGGGCTATGGCTACACCTTC. Its translation is CATSHPGGYGYTF.